The rows below give T cell receptor beta chains drawn from one sample of a study of shared clonotypes between healthy human individuals. Clones were sequenced by immunoSEQ multiplex PCR, and TCRdb holds only the in-frame ones, with some missing. This table has 2 million to 2.5 million clones, over 85% appearing once. The sample taken for sequencing was naive CD8+ T cells sorted from blood. Receptors originate from a man aged 18 to 30 in good health. Each CDR3 is given without its conserved first and last residue. The order of the fields is D gene, V gene, clone size, CDR3 protein. D genes are given only for firm matches. Where a row states a size, it is once, few, many or the class of an expanded clone; other rows omit it.

TRBD2 TRBV9 - ASSPGLAGGGSTDTQY
- TRBV28 - ASSLPQNTIY
- TRBV5-6 - ASSLAPAGKGGYT
TRBD2 TRBV2 - ARGVAGLSTDTQY
- TRBV6-1 - AIPSVPSNYGYT
- TRBV4-3 - ASSQFGEGGYEQY
- TRBV5-4 - ASSPWVLGEQF
TRBD1 TRBV7-3 - ASSSGTVSTDTQY
- TRBV2 - ASGPPEQY
- TRBV6-1 - ASSPSSEQY
- TRBV13 - ASSFRISQETQY
- TRBV28 - ARGNRVGEQY
TRBD2 TRBV23-1 once ASSRGTSGTQELF
- TRBV7-8 - ASSLLSPGIGYT
- TRBV27 - ASSLSGISTDTQY
TRBD1 TRBV19 - ASRVGTGFGNTIY
TRBD1 TRBV13 - ASSFKDRATYGYT
TRBD1 TRBV7-9 - ASSRAGGFWEQY
TRBD2 TRBV27 - ASSPRGLAGASEQF
TRBD1 TRBV6-5 - ASSYNPGQKNEKLF
- TRBV4-1 once ASSQEPGAIVGNEQF
TRBD2 TRBV27 - ASSLSGTSGREETQY
- TRBV5-4 - ASSLGNTGELF
TRBD2 TRBV4-3 - ASSQVTSGSYEQY
- TRBV2 - ASSGGSEQY
- TRBV9 - ASSQYTDTQY
- TRBV4-1 once ASSQVFSNQPQH
- TRBV5-6 - ASSLAPAGPAYEQY
- TRBV11-2 once ASSSARGQPQH
- TRBV2 - ASRPGPPLSNQPQH
TRBD1 TRBV6-5 - ASSYEQGAMGEQF
- TRBV7-8 - ASSPRGKTVDYGYT
TRBD2 TRBV5-4 - ASSSLAGMDETQY
- TRBV7-6 - ASSLRTPGPAFNEQF
- TRBV5-8 - ASSPELGPQH
TRBD1 TRBV18 - ASSLSGDRETHEQY
- TRBV9 - ASSSEGHMNTEAF
TRBD2 TRBV9 - ASSPSVIAGGIGNTDTQY
- TRBV18 - ASSPTLDSFSSRTDTQY